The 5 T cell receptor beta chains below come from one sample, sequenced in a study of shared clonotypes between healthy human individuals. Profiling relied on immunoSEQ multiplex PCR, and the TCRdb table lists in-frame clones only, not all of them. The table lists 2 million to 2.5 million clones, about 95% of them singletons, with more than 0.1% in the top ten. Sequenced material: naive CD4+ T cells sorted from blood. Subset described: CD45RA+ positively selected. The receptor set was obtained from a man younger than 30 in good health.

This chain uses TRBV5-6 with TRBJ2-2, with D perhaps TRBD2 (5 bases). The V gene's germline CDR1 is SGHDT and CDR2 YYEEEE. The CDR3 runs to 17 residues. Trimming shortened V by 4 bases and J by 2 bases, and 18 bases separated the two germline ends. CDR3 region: CASSRRTGLTNTGELFF. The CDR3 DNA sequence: TGTGCCAGCAGCCGGCGTACTGGACTCACCAACACCGGGGAGCTGTTTTTT.

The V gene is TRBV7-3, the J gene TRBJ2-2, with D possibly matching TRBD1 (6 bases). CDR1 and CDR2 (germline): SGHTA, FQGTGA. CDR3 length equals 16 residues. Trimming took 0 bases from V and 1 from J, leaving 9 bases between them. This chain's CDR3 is CASSLTRTVNTGELFF. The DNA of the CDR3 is TGTGCCAGCAGCTTAACGCGGACAGTGAACACCGGGGAGCTGTTTTTT.

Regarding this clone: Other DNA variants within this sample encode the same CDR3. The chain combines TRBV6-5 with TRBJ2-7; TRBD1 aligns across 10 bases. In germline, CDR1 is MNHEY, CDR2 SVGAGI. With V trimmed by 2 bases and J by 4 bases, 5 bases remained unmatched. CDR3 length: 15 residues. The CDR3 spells CASSYRDRGSYEQYF. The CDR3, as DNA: TGTGCCAGCAGTTACCGGGACAGGGGATCGTACGAGCAGTACTTC.

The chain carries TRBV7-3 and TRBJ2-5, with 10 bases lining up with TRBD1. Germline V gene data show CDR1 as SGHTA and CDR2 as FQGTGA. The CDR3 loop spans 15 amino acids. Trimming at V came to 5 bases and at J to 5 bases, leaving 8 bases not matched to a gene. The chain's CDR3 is CASSPTGGGSETQYF. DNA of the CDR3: TGTGCCAGCAGCCCGACAGGGGGCGGGAGTGAGACCCAGTACTTC.

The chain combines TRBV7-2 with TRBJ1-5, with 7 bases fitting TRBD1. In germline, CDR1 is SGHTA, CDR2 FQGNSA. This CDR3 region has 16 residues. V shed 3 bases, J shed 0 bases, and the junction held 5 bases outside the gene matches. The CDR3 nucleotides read TGTGCCAGCAGCTTCACAGGGGCTGGTAGCAATCAGCCCCAGCATTTT. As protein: CASSFTGAGSNQPQHF. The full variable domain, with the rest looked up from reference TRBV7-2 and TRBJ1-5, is GAGVSQSPSNKVTEKGKDVELRCDPISGHTALYWYRQSLGQGLEFLIYFQGNSAPDKSGLPSDRFSAERTGGSVSTLTIQRTQQEDSAVYLCASSFTGAGSNQPQHFGDGTRLSIL.